Below are 3 T cell receptor beta chains sequenced from a single sample in a study of OX40 agonist ivuxolimab in advanced cancers. The protocol was immunoSEQ multiplex PCR, while the TCRdb copy is restricted to in-frame clones and leaves out a portion. This sample carries 65,000 to 85,000 clones, 89% of them seen once, and the ten largest clones take more than 8%. Material: CD4+ or CD8+ T cells sorted from blood, obtained in a trial of the OX40 agonist ivuxolimab. Receptors originate from an adult with an advanced solid tumor such as melanoma, head and neck, liver or kidney cancer.

V is TRBV7-2 and J is TRBJ2-5, with 7 bases matching TRBD1. Germline V lookup: CDR1 SGHTA, CDR2 FQGNSA. The CDR3 runs to 15 residues. Germline trimming cut 0 bases from V and 1 base from J; bases unmatched to any gene: 2. The CDR3 spells CASSLAGTAQETQYF. As DNA, the CDR3 is TGTGCCAGCAGCTTAGCTGGGACAGCCCAAGAGACCCAGTACTTC.

In regard to this clone: Other DNA sequences in the sample encode the same CDR3. This chain uses TRBV28 with TRBJ2-1, with D perhaps matching TRBD1 (6 bases). Germline loops: CDR1 MDHEN, CDR2 SYDVKM. The ends were cut back, 2 bases at V and 4 bases at J, with 9 bases in the middle. The CDR3 is made up of 14 amino acids. Here the CDR3 reads CASSLGGSYNEQFF. The CDR3 DNA reads as TGTGCCAGCAGTTTAGGGGGCTCATACAATGAGCAGTTCTTC.

The CDR3, as DNA: TGTGCCAGTAGTGAAACAGGGGTAGGGGCCAACGTCCTGACTTTC. It codes for CASSETGVGANVLTF. This sequence joins TRBV19 and TRBJ2-6; 7 bases are a match to TRBD1. The germline V gene has CDR1 LNHDA and CDR2 SQIVND (reference sequence). The CDR3 has 15 amino acids. The trim removed 5 bases at V and 4 bases at J, leaving 5 bases unmatched.